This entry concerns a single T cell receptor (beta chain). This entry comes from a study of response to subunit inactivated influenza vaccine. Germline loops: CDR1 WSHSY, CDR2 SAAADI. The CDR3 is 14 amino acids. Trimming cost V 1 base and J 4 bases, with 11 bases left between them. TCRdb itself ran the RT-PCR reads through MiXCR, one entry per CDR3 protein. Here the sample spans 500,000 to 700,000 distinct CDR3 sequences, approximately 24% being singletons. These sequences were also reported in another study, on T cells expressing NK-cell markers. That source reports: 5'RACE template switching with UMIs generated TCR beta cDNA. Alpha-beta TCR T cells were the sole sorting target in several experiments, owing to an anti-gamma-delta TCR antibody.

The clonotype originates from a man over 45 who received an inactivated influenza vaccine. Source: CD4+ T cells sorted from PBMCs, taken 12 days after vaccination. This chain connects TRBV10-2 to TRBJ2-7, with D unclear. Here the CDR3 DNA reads TGCGCCAGCAGTGAGTTGGGGAATAGGTACGAGCAGTACTTC. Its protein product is CASSELGNRYEQYF.